This T cell receptor beta chain stems from a study of blood T cell repertoires in COVID-19. About the study: The United States, Italy and Spain supplied acute and convalescent COVID-19 samples. T cells, B-cell-depleted T cells, or PBMCs supplied cDNA or gDNA.

In the original workflow: Cell counts per sample came from amplifying reference gene primers. The data were produced by immunoSEQ multiplex PCR, yet TCRdb's version contains in-frame clones alone and is incomplete. That table furnishes V, J and clone size, whereas the DNA furnished D and trimming. The sample holds about 380,000 clones, about 85% seen once. This clone was observed a single time. The CDR3 has 13 amino acids. In germline, CDR1 is SGDLS, CDR2 YYNGEE. V was cut by 4 bases and J by 7 bases, with 14 bases left in between. Sequencing was done on a sample of peripheral blood. The V gene is TRBV9, the J gene TRBJ1-1; tentatively, D is TRBD1 (5 bases). This receptor was taken from a young woman with acute or convalescent COVID-19. The CDR3 protein is CASSPGGRGEAFF. The CDR3 DNA follows: TGTGCCAGCAGCCCGGGGGGACGCGGTGAAGCTTTCTTT. Based on the CDR3 plus reference TRBV9 and TRBJ1-1, the full variable domain is DSGVTQTPKHLITATGQRVTLRCSPRSGDLSVYWYQQSLDQGLQFLIQYYNGEERAKGNILERFSAQQFPDLHSELNLSSLELGDSALYFCASSPGGRGEAFFGQGTRLTVV.